Listed here are 8 T cell receptor beta chains from one sample, sequenced in a study of blood T cell repertoires in COVID-19. Here immunoSEQ multiplex PCR was the method, and the copy in TCRdb shows in-frame clones only, minus some. The sample has more than 200,000 clones, 75% to 85% seen once. The specimen was PBMCs or T cells enriched from blood (not recorded which). These receptors originate from a man between 25 and 39 years old with acute COVID-19.

The chain employs TRBV5-4 and TRBJ2-5, with TRBD1 identical over 10 bases. This CDR3 has 17 residues. Germline V gives CDR1 SGHNT, CDR2 YYREEE (reference sequence). V was pared by 6 bases and J by 5 bases, with 16 bases of the junction left unmatched. The CDR3 DNA is TGTGCCAGCAACCAGGGGGCGACAGGGGGCAATTGGGAGACCCAGTACTTC. It codes for CASNQGATGGNWETQYF.

Here the CDR3 DNA reads TGTGCCAGCAGCTTAGGCCTGGGGGCCGGGAACATTCAGTACTTC. It encodes CASSLGLGAGNIQYF. The V and J genes are TRBV13 and TRBJ2-4; maybe TRBD1 (6 bases). The CDR3 is 15 amino acids. The germline gives CDR1 PRHDT, CDR2 FYEKMQ (reference sequence). V shed 0 bases and J shed 7 bases, with 13 bases lying between them.

This clone has only one observation. The V gene is TRBV24-1, the J gene TRBJ2-7, with 8 bases identical to TRBD1. Germline CDR1 and CDR2: KGHDR and SFDVKD. The CDR3 spans 14 residues. The ends lost 3 bases at V and 6 bases at J; junction bases unmatched: 6. CDR3: CATSDINTGGEQYF. The CDR3 nucleotides are TGTGCCACCAGTGATATTAATACAGGGGGCGAGCAGTACTTC.

The V gene is TRBV19, the J gene TRBJ2-3; D possibly corresponds to TRBD2 (6 bases). Germline V gene data show CDR1 as LNHDA and CDR2 as SQIVND (reference sequence). The CDR3 covers 15 residues. Trimming removed 9 bases at V and 0 bases at J, with 16 bases between. The DNA for the CDR3 is TGTGCCAGCCAGACTATAGGAGGGAGCACAGATACGCAGTATTTT. It specifies CASQTIGGSTDTQYF.

The chain combines TRBV5-6 with TRBJ2-1; tentative D call: TRBD1 (5 bases). CDR1 and CDR2 (germline): SGHDT, YYEEEE. The V gene lost 4 bases and the J gene lost 8 bases, with 13 bases spanning the gap. CDR3 size: 13 residues. CDR3 in amino acids: CASSLRGQDEQFF. CDR3 DNA sequence: TGTGCCAGCAGCCTAAGGGGTCAGGATGAGCAGTTCTTC.

The chain combines TRBV27 with TRBJ1-1; D possibly corresponds to TRBD1 (6 bases). Trimming cost V 3 bases and J 3 bases, with 11 bases left between them. Germline values: CDR1 MNHEY, CDR2 SMNVEV (reference sequence). This CDR3 comprises 14 residues. Here the CDR3 DNA reads TGTGCCAGCAGTTTCATGGGGGGGCACACTGAAGCTTTCTTT. Protein product: CASSFMGGHTEAFF.

The J gene is TRBJ1-3, the V gene TRBV6-5; possibly TRBD1 for D (5 bases). The CDR3 extends over 15 amino acids. Deletions cut 4 bases from V and 2 bases from J, with 12 bases between. The germline V gene encodes CDR1 MNHEY and CDR2 SVGAGI. This chain's CDR3 is CASSSLTVPGNTIYF. The DNA of the CDR3 is TGTGCCAGCAGTTCCCTGACAGTACCTGGAAACACCATATATTTT.

The chain carries TRBV7-9 and TRBJ1-3; no definite D call. Trimming took off 4 bases at V and 3 bases at J, with 10 bases between the two ends. Germline V CDR1 and CDR2: SEHNR, FQNEAQ (reference sequence). The CDR3 is 14 residues long. CDR3 protein: CASSSQGSGNTIYF. CDR3 bases: TGTGCCAGCAGCTCGCAAGGGAGTGGAAACACCATATATTTT.